This T cell receptor beta chain was found in a study of OX40 agonist ivuxolimab in advanced cancers. Clones were read by immunoSEQ multiplex PCR, and TCRdb kept only the in-frame ones, dropping some. The sample holds around 65,000 clones; approximately 80% are singletons and the top ten take approximately 2.3%. Blood sampling was done at baseline, cycle 4 day 1, and cycle 7 day 1. The CDR3 has 15 residues. Trimming cost V 0 bases and J 4 bases; bases outside gene matches: 2. Per germline, CDR1 SGHNT and CDR2 YYREEE (reference sequence). The gene calls are TRBV5-4 and TRBJ2-1, with TRBD1 identical over 9 bases. This TCR was recovered from an adult with an advanced solid tumor such as melanoma, head and neck, liver or kidney cancer. Sequencing was performed on CD4+ or CD8+ T cells sorted from blood, taken in a trial of the OX40 agonist ivuxolimab. As DNA, the CDR3 is TGTGCCAGCAGCTTGGACAGGGGGCGGTACAATGAGCAGTTCTTC. It encodes CASSLDRGRYNEQFF.